These 9 T cell receptor beta chains came from one sample sequenced in a study of OX40 agonist ivuxolimab in advanced cancers. Repertoires were generated with immunoSEQ multiplex PCR, while TCRdb's copy carries only in-frame clones and drops some. The sample records roughly 51,000 clones, around 89% being singletons. This specimen consisted of CD4+ or CD8+ T cells sorted from blood, obtained in a trial of the OX40 agonist ivuxolimab. Source of these receptors: an adult with an advanced solid tumor such as melanoma, head and neck, liver or kidney cancer.

This clone was seen more than once but under ten times. The CDR3 DNA reads as TGTGCCAGCTCACCCGGGCTATCAGGGTCGTATGGCTACACCTTC. This gives the protein CASSPGLSGSYGYTF. V is TRBV18 and J is TRBJ1-2, with D maybe TRBD1 (5 bases). The V gene's germline CDR1 is KGHSH and CDR2 LQKENI. V lost 3 bases and J lost 5, with 16 bases in between. CDR3 length equals 15 residues.

This clone was seen only once. V and J are TRBV6-5 and TRBJ1-1; D might be TRBD1 (5 bases). The V end was cut by 5 bases, the J end by 3 bases, with 13 bases between. CDR1 and CDR2 (germline): MNHEY, SVGAGI. CDR3 length: 14 amino acids. The chain's CDR3 is CASSREPRDTEAFF. The DNA of the CDR3 is TGTGCCAGCAGTAGGGAACCCAGGGACACTGAAGCTTTCTTT.

This chain joins TRBV11-1 and TRBJ2-2, with 7 bases lining up with TRBD1. CDR3 size: 14 residues. V gave up 5 bases and J gave up 4 bases; unmatched junction bases: 4. Per germline, CDR1 SGHAT and CDR2 FQDESV (reference sequence). As DNA, the CDR3 is TGTGCCAGCAGCAGCAGACAGGGCACCGGGGAGCTGTTTTTT. Protein: CASSSRQGTGELFF.

This chain uses TRBV29-1 with TRBJ2-1; maybe TRBD2 (6 bases). V was shortened by 7 bases and J by 7 bases, with 14 bases between the two germline ends. Germline V lookup: CDR1 SQVTM, CDR2 ANQGSEA. This CDR3 comprises 12 residues. CDR3 protein: CSATPGRNEQFF. The DNA of the CDR3 is TGCAGCGCCACACCAGGGAGGAATGAGCAGTTCTTC.

In the case of this clone: Other nucleotide sequences from this sample produce the same CDR3. The gene calls are TRBV5-1 and TRBJ1-2; perhaps TRBD1 as D (6 bases). The CDR3 totals 14 residues. V lost 4 bases and J 2 bases, leaving 12 bases between the germline ends. Germline CDR1 SGHRS, CDR2 YFSETQ. CDR3 sequence: CASSLGQGNYGYTF. DNA for the CDR3: TGCGCCAGCAGCCTCGGTCAGGGGAACTATGGCTACACCTTC.

The rearrangement uses TRBV30 and TRBJ1-1; D call uncertain. The germline V and J ends were trimmed by 1 base and 1 base, with 13 bases remaining between them. This CDR3 region has 15 residues. From germline, CDR1 is GTSNPN and CDR2 SVGIG (reference sequence). The CDR3 nucleotides read TGTGCCTGGAGTGCGGCGGGAATCAAGAACACTGAAGCTTTCTTT. Protein sequence: CAWSAAGIKNTEAFF.

J is TRBJ1-1 and V is TRBV5-6; no definite D call. The V end was cut by 4 bases, the J end by 3 bases, with 7 bases between. Germline CDR1 reads SGHDT; CDR2 reads YYEEEE. The CDR3 is made up of 12 amino acids. The CDR3 nucleotides read TGTGCCAGCAGCCGACTCTACACTGAAGCTTTCTTT. Translation: CASSRLYTEAFF.

The chain joins TRBV11-2 to TRBJ2-5, with 7 positions matching TRBD1. This CDR3 has 16 residues. The germline V gene encodes CDR1 SGHAT and CDR2 FQNNGV. J was trimmed by 2 bases and V by 2 bases; bases with no gene match: 8. The CDR3 bases are TGTGCCAGCAGCTTAACTCCAGGGGGTGGGCAAGAGACCCAGTACTTC. Translation: CASSLTPGGGQETQYF.

The rearrangement links TRBV6-5 to TRBJ1-1; D is unresolved. CDR3 length: 11 amino acids. V was clipped by 6 bases and J by 7 bases, with 9 bases between them. Germline V gene lookup returns CDR1 MNHEY and CDR2 SVGAGI. As DNA, the CDR3 is TGTGCCAGCAGATGGCTACATGAAGCTTTCTTT. It is translated as CASRWLHEAFF.